The entry that follows covers one T cell receptor (beta chain) sequence. Germline V lookup: CDR1 SNHLY, CDR2 FYNNEI. This CDR3 comprises 14 residues. The ends were cut back, 8 bases at V and 7 bases at J, with 15 bases in the middle. Profiling relied on immunoSEQ multiplex PCR, and the TCRdb table lists in-frame clones only, not all of them. Of 2 million to 2.5 million clones in the sample, 95% were seen once. These data come from a study of shared clonotypes between healthy human individuals. At the level of the study: The donors, two women and three men, were aged 18 to 49.

The sequenced sample consisted of naive CD4+ T cells sorted from blood. This sample's subset: CD45RA+ positively selected. This chain links TRBV2 with TRBJ1-6, with D perhaps matching TRBD1 (6 bases). The receptor was derived from a man aged 18 to 30 in good health. This CDR3 is CASRGWQGNSPLHF. The DNA of the CDR3 is TGTGCCAGCCGGGGTTGGCAGGGGAATTCACCCCTCCACTTT.